A selection of T cell receptor beta chains follows, all from one sample in a study of blood T cell repertoires in COVID-19. Assay: immunoSEQ multiplex PCR; the TCRdb copy retains only in-frame clones and omits some. The data hold about 500,000 clones, with 75% to 90% observed a single time. The sequencing sample was made of PBMCs or T cells enriched from blood (not recorded which). Receptors were obtained from a woman younger than 35 who had recovered from COVID-19. Each CDR3 is given with its conserved first and last residue. D genes are given only for firm matches. Clone size is stated in some rows and not others, as once, few, many or a class when expanded.

D	V	J	size	DNA	CDR3
.	TRBV7-7	TRBJ2-1	.	TGTGCCAGCAGCTTAGGGCAACGGGGGAGCTCCTACAATGAGCAGTTCTTC	CASSLGQRGSSYNEQFF
TRBD1	TRBV7-8	TRBJ1-4	.	TGTGCCAGCAGCTTAGGAATGGGACAGGAGGCAACTAATGAAAAACTGTTTTTT	CASSLGMGQEATNEKLFF
TRBD1	TRBV30	TRBJ1-5	.	TGTGCCTGGAGTCAGGGACAGGGGAGTCAGCCCCAGCATTTT	CAWSQGQGSQPQHF
TRBD2	TRBV9	TRBJ2-3	.	TGTGCCAGCAGCGTAGGAGCGGGGGGGCTCACAGATACGCAGTATTTT	CASSVGAGGLTDTQYF
TRBD1	TRBV7-8	TRBJ2-2	.	TGTGCCAGCAGCAAAACCGGGACAGCGAACACCGGGGAGCTGTTTTTT	CASSKTGTANTGELFF
TRBD1	TRBV19	TRBJ1-1	.	TGTGCCAGTAGTACCCACAGGGGAAGGAACACTGAAGCTTTCTTT	CASSTHRGRNTEAFF
.	TRBV5-6	TRBJ2-2	.	TGTGCCAGCAGCTTGAGTGAGGCCGGGGAGCTGTTTTTT	CASSLSEAGELFF
TRBD1	TRBV3-1/TRBV3-2	TRBJ1-6	.	TGTGCCAGCAGCCAAGAGGGAGACAGGGGGTCCTATAATTCACCCCTCCACTTT	CASSQEGDRGSYNSPLHF
.	TRBV5-1	TRBJ1-3	.	TGCGCCAGCAGCTCGGGGCCGGGGGAAAGGAACACCATATATTTT	CASSSGPGERNTIYF
.	TRBV2	TRBJ1-1	.	TGTGCCAGCAGCCCAGGGAACACTGAAGCTTTCTTT	CASSPGNTEAFF
TRBD1	TRBV10-3	TRBJ1-5	.	TGTGCCATCAGTGATGGGACAGGGAATGGGCAGCCCCAGCATTTT	CAISDGTGNGQPQHF
.	TRBV2	TRBJ2-3	.	TGTGCCAGCAGCCCTTCCACTTCCACCAAGGAGGGGCACACAGATACGCAGTATTTT	CASSPSTSTKEGHTDTQYF
.	TRBV4-1	TRBJ2-3	.	TGCGCCAGCAGCCAAGAGCGGTATCGCACAGATACGCAGTATTTT	CASSQERYRTDTQYF
.	TRBV9	TRBJ1-2	.	TGTGCCAGCAGCGTCGGGGTCTATGGCTACACCTTC	CASSVGVYGYTF
.	TRBV27	TRBJ2-1	.	TGTGCCAGCAGTTTTCTCAATGAGCAGTTCTTC	CASSFLNEQFF
.	TRBV5-5	TRBJ1-2	.	TGTGCCAGTCGCTTTAGCGGGGGGGAAGAGAATGGCTACACCTTC	CASRFSGGEENGYTF
TRBD1	TRBV28	TRBJ1-1	.	TGTGCCAGCAGGGACAGGAGCCTGTTGACCACTGAAGCTTTCTTT	CASRDRSLLTTEAFF
.	TRBV7-9	TRBJ1-1	.	TGTGCCAGCAGCTTACTAAATGCGGGGGAAATTGGTTTCTTT	CASSLLNAGEIGFF
TRBD2	TRBV5-1	TRBJ2-1	.	TGCGCCAGCAGCTTTGGCGGGAGCTCCTACAATGAGCAGTTCTTC	CASSFGGSSYNEQFF
.	TRBV10-1	TRBJ2-5	.	TGCGCCAGCAGTGAACAGGGCCAAGAGACCCAGTACTTC	CASSEQGQETQYF
.	TRBV19	TRBJ1-6	few	TGTGCCAGTAGGGAGAGGGCCAATTCACCCCTCCACTTT	CASRERANSPLHF
.	TRBV6-5	TRBJ2-6	.	TGTGCCAGCAGTTACGATGGAGGGGCTGGGGCCAACGTCCTGACTTTC	CASSYDGGAGANVLTF
.	TRBV27	TRBJ1-4	few	TGTGCCAGCAGTCGGTCGGGGGGCGCAGGGGAAAAACTGTTTTTT	CASSRSGGAGEKLFF
.	TRBV7-3	TRBJ2-1	.	TGTGCCAGCAGCAGCCAGGGGTTCAACTACAATGAGCAGTTCTTC	CASSSQGFNYNEQFF
.	TRBV7-2	TRBJ1-2	.	TGTGCCAGCAGCTTGGCCTATGGCTACACCTTC	CASSLAYGYTF
TRBD1	TRBV30	TRBJ1-2	once	TGTGCCTGGAGAGGGGGACAGGGGGCGGTGAGCACCTTC	CAWRGGQGAVSTF
.	TRBV24-1	TRBJ2-5	.	TGTGCCACCAGTGATGGGGGCGCCGAAGAGACCCAGTACTTC	CATSDGGAEETQYF
TRBD2	TRBV2	TRBJ2-3	.	TGTGCCAGCAGTGTTAGAGCGGGGGATAGGGATACGCAGTATTTT	CASSVRAGDRDTQYF
.	TRBV7-8	TRBJ1-1	.	TGTGCCAGCAGCTCCAGGGGTGGAAGAATCACTGAAGCTTTCTTT	CASSSRGGRITEAFF
.	TRBV30	TRBJ1-2	.	TGTGCCTGGAATCTGCGGGAATCGAAGGGCTACACCTTC	CAWNLRESKGYTF
TRBD1	TRBV12-3/TRBV12-4	TRBJ1-1	.	TGTGCCAGCAGCCCTGACAGGGAGAGGTTGGCTTTCTTT	CASSPDRERLAFF
.	TRBV6-5	TRBJ2-1	once	TGTGCCAGCGGGACTCTGTATGAGCAGTTCTTC	CASGTLYEQFF
TRBD2	TRBV3-1/TRBV3-2	TRBJ2-3	.	TGTGCCAGCAGCCAAGAGGGAGGGCTAGCGGGGCTAGATACGCAGTATTTT	CASSQEGGLAGLDTQYF
TRBD1	TRBV28	TRBJ1-5	.	TGTGCCAGCAGTCCTGGGGTTGCGGCAGGGGGCGGGGGTCGTCAGCCCCAGCATTTT	CASSPGVAAGGGGRQPQHF
.	TRBV7-8	TRBJ2-2	once	TGTGCCAGCAGCTTAGCGCAGAACGGGGGGCCCACCGGGGAGCTGTTTTTT	CASSLAQNGGPTGELFF
.	TRBV18	TRBJ2-5	.	TGTGCCAGCTCCCAATGGGCAGGGCTCCAAGAGACCCAGTACTTC	CASSQWAGLQETQYF
.	TRBV11-2	TRBJ2-1	.	TGTGCCAGCAGCTTGTCGGGGTCCTACAATGAGCAGTTCTTC	CASSLSGSYNEQFF
.	TRBV12-5	TRBJ1-2	.	TGTGCTAGTGGTCCCTCCGGACAGAGCCTAGGGAGATTC	CASGPSGQSLGRF
.	TRBV27	TRBJ1-2	.	TGTGCCAGCAGTCCCACGCGCCCCACAGGCTATGGCTACACCTTC	CASSPTRPTGYGYTF
.	TRBV3-1/TRBV3-2	TRBJ1-5	.	TGTGCCAGCAGCCAAGCGACAGGCGGTCAGCCCCAGCATTTT	CASSQATGGQPQHF
TRBD1	TRBV28	TRBJ2-7	.	TGTGCCAGCACGGGAGCGGACAGGGTTTTATCCGAGCAGTACTTC	CASTGADRVLSEQYF
.	TRBV3-1/TRBV3-2	TRBJ1-6	.	TGTGCCAGCAGCCTTGGGAGGGGTCGTTCACCCCTCCACTTT	CASSLGRGRSPLHF
.	TRBV12-3/TRBV12-4	TRBJ1-6	once	TGTGCCAGCAGGGGCAATAATTCACCCCTCCACTTT	CASRGNNSPLHF
TRBD1	TRBV11-2	TRBJ2-7	.	TGTGCCAGCAGCTTAGGGACAGGATCCTACGAGCAGTACTTC	CASSLGTGSYEQYF
.	TRBV19	TRBJ1-2	.	TGTGCCAGTTGGCAGGGGCATGGCTACACCTTC	CASWQGHGYTF
.	TRBV2	TRBJ2-1	.	TGTGCCAGCAGTGAAGTAGGCCCCGAGGGTGAGCAGTTCTTC	CASSEVGPEGEQFF
.	TRBV27	TRBJ2-7	once	TGTGCCAGCAGTTTCTCAGGTATCCACGAGCAGTACTTC	CASSFSGIHEQYF
.	TRBV19	TRBJ1-1	.	TGTGCCAGTAGTACCCTACCAGGGAACACTGAAGCTTTCTTT	CASSTLPGNTEAFF
.	TRBV30	TRBJ1-3	.	TGTGCCTGGATGACGAGACTGGGGCTTGGAAACACCATATATTTT	CAWMTRLGLGNTIYF
TRBD2	TRBV7-9	TRBJ2-2	once	TGTGCCAGCAACGGAGCGGGGGAGAACACCGGGGAGCTGTTTTTT	CASNGAGENTGELFF
.	TRBV19	TRBJ2-5	.	TGTGCCAGTAGTAGCGGGACTCCGGCGGCGGGACCCCACCAAGAGACCCAGTACTTC	CASSSGTPAAGPHQETQYF
TRBD2	TRBV5-6	TRBJ2-7	once	TGTGCCAGCAGCTTTTGGACTAGCGGGGGTAAGCAGTACTTC	CASSFWTSGGKQYF
.	TRBV4-2	TRBJ1-1	.	TGTGCCAGCAGCCAAGAGTTGGGGGGGAACACTGAAGCTTTCTTT	CASSQELGGNTEAFF
TRBD1	TRBV6-5	TRBJ2-5	.	TGTGCCAGCACTGGGACAGGACAGGAGACCCAGTACTTC	CASTGTGQETQYF